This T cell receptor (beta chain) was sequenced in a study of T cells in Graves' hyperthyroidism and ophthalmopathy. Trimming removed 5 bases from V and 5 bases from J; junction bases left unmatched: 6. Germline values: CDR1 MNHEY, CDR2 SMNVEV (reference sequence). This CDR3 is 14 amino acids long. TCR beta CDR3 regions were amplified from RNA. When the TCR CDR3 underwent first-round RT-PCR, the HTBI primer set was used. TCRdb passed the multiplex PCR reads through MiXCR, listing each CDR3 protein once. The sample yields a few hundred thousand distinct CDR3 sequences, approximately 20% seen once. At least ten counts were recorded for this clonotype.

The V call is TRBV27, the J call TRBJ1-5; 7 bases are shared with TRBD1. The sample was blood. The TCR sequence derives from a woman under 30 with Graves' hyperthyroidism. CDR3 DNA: TGTGCCAGCAGTCAAGGGGACAGCTATCAGCCCCAGCATTTT. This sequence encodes CASSQGDSYQPQHF.